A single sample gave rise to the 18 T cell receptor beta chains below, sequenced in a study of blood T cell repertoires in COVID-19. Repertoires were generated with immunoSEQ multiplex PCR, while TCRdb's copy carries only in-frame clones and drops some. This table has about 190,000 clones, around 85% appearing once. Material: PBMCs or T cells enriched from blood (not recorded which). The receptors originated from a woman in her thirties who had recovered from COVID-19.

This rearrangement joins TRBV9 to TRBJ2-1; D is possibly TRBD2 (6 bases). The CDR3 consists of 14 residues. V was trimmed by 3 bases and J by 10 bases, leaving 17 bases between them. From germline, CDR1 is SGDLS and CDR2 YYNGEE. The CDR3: CASSGAGRGWEQFF. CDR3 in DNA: TGTGCCAGCAGCGGAGCGGGCCGAGGGTGGGAGCAGTTCTTC.

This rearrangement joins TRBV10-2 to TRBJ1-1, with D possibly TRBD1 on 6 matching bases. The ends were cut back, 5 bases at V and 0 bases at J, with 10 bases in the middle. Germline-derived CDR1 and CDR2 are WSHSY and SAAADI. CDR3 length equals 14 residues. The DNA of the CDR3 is TGCGCCAGCAGTAGTGGGGGCATGAACACTGAAGCTTTCTTT. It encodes CASSSGGMNTEAFF.

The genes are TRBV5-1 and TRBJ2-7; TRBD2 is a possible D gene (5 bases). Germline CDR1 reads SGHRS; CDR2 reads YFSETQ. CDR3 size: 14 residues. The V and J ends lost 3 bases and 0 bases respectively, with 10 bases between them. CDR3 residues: CASSSDWSSYEQYV. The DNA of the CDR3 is TGCGCCAGCAGCTCGGACTGGAGCTCCTACGAGCAGTACGTC.

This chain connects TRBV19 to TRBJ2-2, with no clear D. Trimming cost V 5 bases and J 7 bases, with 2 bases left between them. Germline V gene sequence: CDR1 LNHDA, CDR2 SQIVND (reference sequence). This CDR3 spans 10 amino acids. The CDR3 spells CASSHGELFF. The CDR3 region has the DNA TGTGCCAGTAGTCACGGGGAGCTGTTTTTT.

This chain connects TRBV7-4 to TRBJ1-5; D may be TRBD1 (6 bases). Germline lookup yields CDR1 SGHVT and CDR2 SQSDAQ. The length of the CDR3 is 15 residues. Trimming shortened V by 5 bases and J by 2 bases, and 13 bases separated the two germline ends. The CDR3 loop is CASSRDMEGNQPQHF. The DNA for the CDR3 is TGTGCCAGCAGCCGGGACATGGAGGGCAATCAGCCCCAGCATTTT.

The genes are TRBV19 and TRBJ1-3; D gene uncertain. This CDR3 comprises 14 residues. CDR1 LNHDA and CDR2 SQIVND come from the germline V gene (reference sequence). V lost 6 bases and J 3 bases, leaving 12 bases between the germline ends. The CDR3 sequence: CASRGMGVGNTIYF. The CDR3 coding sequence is TGTGCCAGTAGGGGTATGGGCGTTGGAAACACCATATATTTT. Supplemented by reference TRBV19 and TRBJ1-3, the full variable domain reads DGGITQSPKYLFRKEGQNVTLSCEQNLNHDAMYWYRQDPGQGLRLIYYSQIVNDFQKGDIAEGYSVSREKKESFPLTVTSAQKNPTAFYLCASRGMGVGNTIYFGEGSWLTVV.

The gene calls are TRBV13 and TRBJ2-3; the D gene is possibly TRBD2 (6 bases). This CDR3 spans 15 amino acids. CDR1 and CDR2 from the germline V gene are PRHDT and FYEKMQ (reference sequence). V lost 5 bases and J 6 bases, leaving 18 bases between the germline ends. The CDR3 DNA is TGTGCCAGCAGCGGCCGAAGGACTATAGGGGATACGCAGTATTTT. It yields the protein CASSGRRTIGDTQYF.

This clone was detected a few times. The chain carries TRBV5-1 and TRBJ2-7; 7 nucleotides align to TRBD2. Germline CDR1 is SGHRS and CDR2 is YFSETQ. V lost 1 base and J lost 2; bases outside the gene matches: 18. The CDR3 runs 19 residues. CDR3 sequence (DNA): TGCGCCAGCAGCTTGAGTTCCGCCGCTAGCGGACGCGCAACCTACGAGCAGTACTTC. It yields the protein CASSLSSAASGRATYEQYF.

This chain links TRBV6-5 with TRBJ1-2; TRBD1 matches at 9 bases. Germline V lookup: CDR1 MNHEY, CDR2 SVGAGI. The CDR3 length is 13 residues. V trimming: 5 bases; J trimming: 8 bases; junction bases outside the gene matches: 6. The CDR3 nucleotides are TGTGCCAGCAGTCCGGACAGGGGTAGGGGCTACACCTTC. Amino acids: CASSPDRGRGYTF.

For the CDR3, the DNA is TGTGCCTGGACTTCCCCTAGCGGGGTTTACGAGCAGTACTTC. Its protein is CAWTSPSGVYEQYF. V and J are TRBV30 and TRBJ2-7; 9 bases align to TRBD2. V dropped 4 bases and J dropped 4; count of bases not matched to a gene: 8. This CDR3 comprises 14 residues. The germline V gene has CDR1 GTSNPN and CDR2 SVGIG (reference sequence). Supplemented by reference TRBV30 and TRBJ2-7, the full variable domain reads SQTIHQWPATLVQPVGSPLSLECTVEGTSNPNLYWYRQAAGRGLQLLFYSVGIGQISSEVPQNLSASRPQDRQFILSSKKLLLSDSGFYLCAWTSPSGVYEQYFGPGTRLTVT.

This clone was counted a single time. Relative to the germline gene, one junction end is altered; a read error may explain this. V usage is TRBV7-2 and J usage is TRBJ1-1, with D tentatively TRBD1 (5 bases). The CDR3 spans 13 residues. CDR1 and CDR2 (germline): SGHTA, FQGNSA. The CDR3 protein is CASTLQVYTEAFF. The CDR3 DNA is TGTGCCAGCACCTTACAGGTATACACTGAAGCTTTCTTT.

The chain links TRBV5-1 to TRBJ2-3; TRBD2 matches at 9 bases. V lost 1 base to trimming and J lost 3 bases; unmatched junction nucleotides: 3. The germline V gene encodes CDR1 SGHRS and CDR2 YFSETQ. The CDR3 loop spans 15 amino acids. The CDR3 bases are TGCGCCAGCAGCTTGATTCTAGCGGGAACAGATACGCAGTATTTT. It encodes CASSLILAGTDTQYF.

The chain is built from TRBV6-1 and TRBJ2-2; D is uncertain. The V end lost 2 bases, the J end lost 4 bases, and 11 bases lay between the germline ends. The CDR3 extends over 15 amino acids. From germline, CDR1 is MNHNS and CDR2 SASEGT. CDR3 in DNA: TGTGCCAGCAGTGAACGAACGTTGCGCACCGGGGAGCTGTTTTTT. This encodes CASSERTLRTGELFF.

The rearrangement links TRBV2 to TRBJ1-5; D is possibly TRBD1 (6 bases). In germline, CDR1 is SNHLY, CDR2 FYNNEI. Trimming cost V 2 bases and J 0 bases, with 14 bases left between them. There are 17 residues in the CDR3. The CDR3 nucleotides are TGTGCCAGCAGTGAAATGGGGACAATCAATAGCAATCAGCCCCAGCATTTT. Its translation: CASSEMGTINSNQPQHF.

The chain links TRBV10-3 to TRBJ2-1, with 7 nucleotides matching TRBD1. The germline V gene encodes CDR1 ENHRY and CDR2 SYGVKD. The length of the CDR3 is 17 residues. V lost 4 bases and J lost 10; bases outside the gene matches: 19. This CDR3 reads CAISALQGQTRTSEQFF. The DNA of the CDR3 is TGTGCCATCAGTGCCCTTCAGGGACAGACACGAACAAGCGAGCAGTTCTTC.

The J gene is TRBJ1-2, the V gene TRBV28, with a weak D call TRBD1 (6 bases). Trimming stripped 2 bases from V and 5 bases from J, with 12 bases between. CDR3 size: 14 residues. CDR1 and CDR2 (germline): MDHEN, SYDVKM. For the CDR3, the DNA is TGTGCCAGCAGTTTAGTCGACAGGAGATATGGCTACACCTTC. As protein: CASSLVDRRYGYTF.

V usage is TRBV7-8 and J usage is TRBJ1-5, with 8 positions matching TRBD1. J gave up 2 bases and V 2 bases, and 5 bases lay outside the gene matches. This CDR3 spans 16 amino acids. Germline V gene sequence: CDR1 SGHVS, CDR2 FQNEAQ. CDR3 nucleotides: TGTGCCAGCAGCTTACAGGGGGCAAGTGGCAATCAGCCCCAGCATTTT. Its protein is CASSLQGASGNQPQHF. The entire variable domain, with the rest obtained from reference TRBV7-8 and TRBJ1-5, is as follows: GAGVSQSPRYKVAKRGQDVALRCDPISGHVSLFWYQQALGQGPEFLTYFQNEAQLDKSGLPSDRFFAERPEGSVSTLKIQRTQQEDSAVYLCASSLQGASGNQPQHFGDGTRLSIL.

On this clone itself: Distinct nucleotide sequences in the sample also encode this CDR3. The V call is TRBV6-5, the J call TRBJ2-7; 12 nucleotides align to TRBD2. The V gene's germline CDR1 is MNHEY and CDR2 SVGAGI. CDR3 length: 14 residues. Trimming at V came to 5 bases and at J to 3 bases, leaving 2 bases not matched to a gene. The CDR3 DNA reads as TGTGCCAGCAGTAGGACTAGCGGGGTCTACGAGCAGTACGTC. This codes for CASSRTSGVYEQYV.